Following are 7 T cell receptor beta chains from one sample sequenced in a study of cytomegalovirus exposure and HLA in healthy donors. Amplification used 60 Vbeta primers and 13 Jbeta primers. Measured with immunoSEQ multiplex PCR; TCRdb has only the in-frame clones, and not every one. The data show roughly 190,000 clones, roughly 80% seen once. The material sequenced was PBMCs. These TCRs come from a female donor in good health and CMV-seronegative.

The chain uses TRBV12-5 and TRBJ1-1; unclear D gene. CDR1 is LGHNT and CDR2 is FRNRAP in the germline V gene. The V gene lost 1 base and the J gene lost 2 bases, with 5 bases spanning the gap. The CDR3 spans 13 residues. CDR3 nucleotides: TGTGCTAGTGGTTTGGCTTTCAACACTGAAGCTTTCTTT. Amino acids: CASGLAFNTEAFF.

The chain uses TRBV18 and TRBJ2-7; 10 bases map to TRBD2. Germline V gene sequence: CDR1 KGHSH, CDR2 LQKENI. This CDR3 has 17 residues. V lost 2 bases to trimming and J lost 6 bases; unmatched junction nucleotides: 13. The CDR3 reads CASSPGVGASGSFEQYF. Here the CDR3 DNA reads TGTGCCAGCTCACCAGGGGTGGGGGCTAGCGGGAGTTTCGAGCAGTACTTC.

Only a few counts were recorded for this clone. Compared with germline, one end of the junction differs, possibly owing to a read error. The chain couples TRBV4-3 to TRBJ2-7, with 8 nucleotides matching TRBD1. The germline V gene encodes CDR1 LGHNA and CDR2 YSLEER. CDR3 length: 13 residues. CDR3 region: CASSQAQGDLPLF. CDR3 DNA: TGCGCCAGCAGCCAAGCACAGGGGGATCTCCCCCTCTTC.

In DNA form, the CDR3 reads TGCAGTGCTGAACTACAAGACATTCAGTACTTC. Protein product: CSAELQDIQYF. This sequence joins TRBV20-1 and TRBJ2-4; D is uncertain. The CDR3 length is 11 residues. The V gene's germline CDR1 is DFQATT and CDR2 SNEGSKA (reference sequence). The germline V and J ends were trimmed by 5 bases and 8 bases, with 10 bases remaining between them.

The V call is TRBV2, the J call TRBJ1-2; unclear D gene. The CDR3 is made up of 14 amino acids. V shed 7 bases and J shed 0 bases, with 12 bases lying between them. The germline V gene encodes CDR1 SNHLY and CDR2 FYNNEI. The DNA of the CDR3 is TGTGCCAGCACCCTCGTAGCGTCTAACTATGGCTACACCTTC. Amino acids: CASTLVASNYGYTF.

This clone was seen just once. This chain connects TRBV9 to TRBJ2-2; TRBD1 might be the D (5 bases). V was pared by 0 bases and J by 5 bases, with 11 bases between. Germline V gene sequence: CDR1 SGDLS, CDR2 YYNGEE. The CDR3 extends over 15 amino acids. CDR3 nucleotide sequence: TGTGCCAGCAGCGTAGGCAGGGCGCGAACCGGGGAGCTGTTTTTT. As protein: CASSVGRARTGELFF.

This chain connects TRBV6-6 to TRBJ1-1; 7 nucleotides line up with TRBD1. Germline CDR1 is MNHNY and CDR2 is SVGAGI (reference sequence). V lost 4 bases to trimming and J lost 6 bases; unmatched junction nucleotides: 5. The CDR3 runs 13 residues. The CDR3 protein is CASSSGGAAEAFF. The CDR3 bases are TGTGCCAGCAGTTCAGGGGGAGCCGCTGAAGCTTTCTTT.